A single sample is the source of the 24 T cell receptor beta chains below, sequenced in a study of blood T cell repertoires in COVID-19. Produced via immunoSEQ multiplex PCR; TCRdb's table is partial and in-frame only. Of approximately 100,000 clones in the sample, approximately 81% were seen once. What was sequenced was peripheral blood. These TCRs come from a human donor in a cohort sampled during active COVID-19.

This clone showed up just once. V is TRBV9 and J is TRBJ2-3, with D possibly being TRBD2 (6 bases). Trimming removed 0 bases from V and 2 bases from J, with 13 bases in between. The CDR3 runs 16 residues. In germline, CDR1 is SGDLS, CDR2 YYNGEE. CDR3 coding DNA: TGTGCCAGCAGCGTAGTCCCGGGAGCTTCCACAGATACGCAGTATTTT. As protein: CASSVVPGASTDTQYF. The complete variable domain, with remaining parts taken from reference TRBV9 and TRBJ2-3, reads DSGVTQTPKHLITATGQRVTLRCSPRSGDLSVYWYQQSLDQGLQFLIQYYNGEERAKGNILERFSAQQFPDLHSELNLSSLELGDSALYFCASSVVPGASTDTQYFGPGTRLTVL.

V and J are TRBV5-6 and TRBJ2-7; the D gene is possibly TRBD1 (6 bases). Between the trimmed V and J ends, which lost 2 bases and 2 bases, there was a span of 14 bases. The CDR3 totals 15 residues. The germline V gene has CDR1 SGHDT and CDR2 YYEEEE. The CDR3 nucleotides read TGTGCCAGCAGCTTTCAGGGGCGAGAGACCTACGAGCAGTACTTC. It yields the protein CASSFQGRETYEQYF.

The chain couples TRBV28 to TRBJ1-1, with a possible D match to TRBD1 (5 bases). The CDR3 consists of 14 residues. Germline V gives CDR1 MDHEN, CDR2 SYDVKM. The germline V and J ends were trimmed by 6 bases and 1 base, with 12 bases remaining between them. The CDR3 DNA reads as TGTGCCAGCAGATCATCTGGACAGAACACTGAAGCTTTCTTT. Protein product: CASRSSGQNTEAFF.

V is TRBV28 and J is TRBJ2-3; D is possibly TRBD1 (5 bases). From germline, CDR1 is MDHEN and CDR2 SYDVKM. Trimming removed 6 bases from V and 4 bases from J, with 14 bases in between. The CDR3 length is 14 residues. CDR3 in DNA: TGTGCCAGCAGCTCCAGGGCGTCGTCAGATACGCAGTATTTT. Its translation: CASSSRASSDTQYF.

This clone was observed a handful of times. J is TRBJ1-6 and V is TRBV5-1; the match to TRBD1 covers 7 bases. Germline CDR1 SGHRS, CDR2 YFSETQ. V trimming: 3 bases; J trimming: 11 bases; junction bases outside the gene matches: 8. CDR3 length: 14 residues. The CDR3 is CASSSTGSLTPLHF. CDR3 in DNA: TGCGCCAGCAGCTCGACAGGGTCTTTGACACCCCTCCACTTT.

V gene TRBV21-1 combines with J gene TRBJ2-1; TRBD1, the D gene given by the table, was not confirmed from the DNA. TRBV21-1 is listed as a pseudogene. There are 19 residues in the CDR3. The CDR3, as DNA: TGTGCCAGCAGCAAAAGTTCTCCCCCCAGGGTCAGCTCCTACAATGAGCAGTTCTTC. Protein: CASSKSSPPRVSSYNEQFF.

The chain employs TRBV27 and TRBJ2-7, with 12 bases lining up with TRBD1. CDR1 is MNHEY, CDR2 SMNVEV, per germline (reference sequence). The CDR3 loop spans 14 amino acids. After removal of 3 bases from V and 5 bases from J, the junction contained 2 bases not matched to a gene. The CDR3 nucleotides are TGTGCCAGCAGTTTCGGGACAGGGGGCGACGAGCAGTACTTC. Its protein product is CASSFGTGGDEQYF.

In DNA form, the CDR3 reads TGTGCCAGCAGCCAACTTAGCGGGAGAGGCACAGATACGCAGTATTTT. This sequence encodes CASSQLSGRGTDTQYF. V is TRBV3-1 (or the pseudogene TRBV3-2) and J is TRBJ2-3, with 9 bases fitting TRBD2. V gave up 2 bases and J gave up 1 base; unmatched junction bases: 4. This CDR3 is 16 amino acids long. Germline values: CDR1 LGHDT, CDR2 YNNKEL (reference sequence).

This clone came up once. This sequence joins TRBV7-2 and TRBJ1-1; TRBD1 agrees at 8 bases. Per germline, CDR1 SGHTA and CDR2 FQGNSA. V gave up 4 bases and J gave up 7 bases; unmatched junction bases: 5. The CDR3 extends over 13 amino acids. In DNA, the CDR3 is TGTGCCAGCAGCTCACAGGGGGTCAATGAAGCTTTCTTT. Its protein is CASSSQGVNEAFF. The full variable domain, its missing parts supplied by reference TRBV7-2 and TRBJ1-1, is GAGVSQSPSNKVTEKGKDVELRCDPISGHTALYWYRQSLGQGLEFLIYFQGNSAPDKSGLPSDRFSAERTGGSVSTLTIQRTQQEDSAVYLCASSSQGVNEAFFGQGTRLTVV.

The J gene is TRBJ2-5, the V gene TRBV6-2 or TRBV6-3, with 9 positions matching TRBD2. This CDR3 contains 14 residues. From germline, CDR1 is MNHEY and CDR2 SVGEGT. The J segment lost 1 base and the V segment lost 7 bases, leaving 4 bases of the junction unmatched. The CDR3 loop reads CASNPSGVQETQYF. The CDR3 nucleotides are TGTGCCAGCAACCCTAGCGGGGTCCAAGAGACCCAGTACTTC.

This chain uses TRBV6-6 with TRBJ1-1; maybe TRBD1 (6 bases). This CDR3 contains 14 residues. V was clipped by 6 bases and J by 11 bases, with 22 bases between them. In germline, CDR1 is MNHNY, CDR2 SVGAGI (reference sequence). The CDR3, as DNA: TGTGCCAGCAGGGGGGCACAGAGCAGGATCTTCGCTTTCTTT. Amino acids: CASRGAQSRIFAFF.

The chain couples TRBV11-2 to TRBJ2-5; 9 nucleotides agree with TRBD1. Per germline, CDR1 SGHAT and CDR2 FQNNGV. V lost 4 bases and J lost 5; bases outside the gene matches: 17. This CDR3 region has 18 residues. The CDR3 DNA is TGTGCCAGCAGCTCCCCATTACCGGGACAGGGCTATGGGGAGACCCAGTACTTC. Translated: CASSSPLPGQGYGETQYF.

The chain has TRBV4-3 and TRBJ2-1; TRBD2 agrees at 8 bases. With 11 bases clipped from V and 4 bases from J, the junction kept 7 bases outside the gene matches. There are 13 residues in the CDR3. Looked up from germline, CDR1 is LGHNA and CDR2 is YSLEER. This CDR3 reads CAAAAGVYNEQFF. The CDR3 DNA reads TGCGCCGCCGCAGCGGGGGTATACAATGAGCAGTTCTTC.

The V gene is TRBV3-1 (or the pseudogene TRBV3-2), the J gene TRBJ1-6; 9 bases map to TRBD1. Trimming cost V 1 base and J 9 bases; bases outside gene matches: 10. The CDR3 runs 17 residues. The germline gives CDR1 LGHDT, CDR2 YNNKEL (reference sequence). The CDR3 loop is CASSQASGTGISSPLHF. The CDR3 DNA reads TGTGCCAGCAGCCAAGCATCGGGGACAGGGATTAGTTCACCCCTCCACTTT.

V gene TRBV3-1 (or the pseudogene TRBV3-2) combines with J gene TRBJ2-1; 8 bases match TRBD2. V shed 2 bases, J shed 3 bases, and the junction held 3 bases outside the gene matches. Looked up from germline, CDR1 is LGHDT and CDR2 is YNNKEL (reference sequence). The CDR3 has 15 residues. The CDR3 loop reads CASSQSGGGYNEQFF. CDR3 DNA: TGTGCCAGCAGCCAATCGGGGGGGGGCTACAATGAGCAGTTCTTC.

Here the CDR3 reads CASSGPGQKNTEAFF. In DNA form, the CDR3 reads TGTGCCAGCAGTGGGCCAGGACAGAAGAACACTGAAGCTTTCTTT. This chain connects TRBV6-4 to TRBJ1-1; D is possibly TRBD1 (6 bases). The V gene's germline CDR1 is MRHNA and CDR2 SNTAGT. The CDR3 loop spans 15 amino acids. V was pared by 4 bases and J by 1 base, with 13 bases between.

This clone was observed once. The V and J genes are TRBV5-1 and TRBJ2-3; perhaps TRBD2 as D (6 bases). CDR1 SGHRS and CDR2 YFSETQ come from the germline V gene. The V gene lost 5 bases and the J gene lost 0 bases, with 13 bases spanning the gap. The length of the CDR3 is 15 residues. DNA for the CDR3: TGCGCCAGCAGTGGGGCGGGATCAAGCACAGATACGCAGTATTTT. Amino acids: CASSGAGSSTDTQYF.

This clone turned up a few times. This chain links TRBV2 with TRBJ2-3, with 7 bases aligning to TRBD2. Germline V CDR1 and CDR2: SNHLY, FYNNEI. This CDR3 spans 15 amino acids. V was clipped by 9 bases and J by 2 bases; unmatched bases: 11. The CDR3 loop is CASGGGGSLTDTQYF. The CDR3, as DNA: TGTGCCAGTGGGGGAGGCGGGAGCCTCACAGATACGCAGTATTTT. Looking up the rest from reference TRBV2 and TRBJ2-3 gives the full variable domain: EPEVTQTPSHQVTQMGQEVILRCVPISNHLYFYWYRQILGQKVEFLVSFYNNEISEKSEIFDDQFSVERPDGSNFTLKIRSTKLEDSAMYFCASGGGGSLTDTQYFGPGTRLTVL.

The chain employs TRBV7-3 and TRBJ2-2; maybe TRBD1 (6 bases). The CDR3 is made up of 13 amino acids. Germline values: CDR1 SGHTA, CDR2 FQGTGA. The ends were cut back, 4 bases at V and 7 bases at J, with 10 bases in the middle. The CDR3 nucleotides read TGTGCCAGCAGCTCACAGGGTGGCGGGGAGCTGTTTTTT. This translates into CASSSQGGGELFF.

The genes are TRBV12-3 or TRBV12-4 and TRBJ2-1; no clear D gene. The V gene lost 1 base and the J gene lost 8 bases, with 9 bases spanning the gap. The CDR3 runs to 13 residues. In DNA form, the CDR3 reads TGTGCCAGCAGTTTAGGGTCTCTATATGAGCAGTTCTTC. Protein product: CASSLGSLYEQFF.

In its sample, this clone was seen once. This chain uses TRBV24-1 with TRBJ2-3, with 9 bases fitting TRBD2. CDR3 length equals 16 residues. The trim removed 1 base at V and 7 bases at J, leaving 8 bases unmatched. The germline V gene encodes CDR1 KGHDR and CDR2 SFDVKD. CDR3 DNA sequence: TGTGCCACCAGTGATTTTCCTAGCGGGAATCGAAATACGCAGTATTTT. As protein: CATSDFPSGNRNTQYF.

The V call is TRBV7-2, the J call TRBJ2-2, with 10 bases that match TRBD2. Unmatched junction bases numbered 3, after V lost 6 bases and J lost 2 bases. The CDR3 extends over 15 amino acids. The germline CDR1 and CDR2 sequences are SGHTA and FQGNSA. The CDR3 spells CASRASGRNTGELFF. CDR3 in DNA: TGTGCCAGCAGGGCTAGCGGGAGAAACACCGGGGAGCTGTTTTTT.

The chain recombines TRBV5-1 with TRBJ2-5; 15 bases are shared with TRBD2. The CDR3 has 16 residues. With 4 bases clipped from V and 7 bases from J, the junction kept 8 bases outside the gene matches. Germline CDR1 and CDR2: SGHRS and YFSETQ. The CDR3 protein is CASSPGTSGGSGTQYF. In nucleotides, the CDR3 is TGCGCCAGCAGCCCAGGGACTAGCGGGGGGTCGGGGACCCAGTACTTC.

The V and J genes are TRBV5-6 and TRBJ1-4, with D tentatively TRBD1 (6 bases). V dropped 4 bases and J dropped 4 bases, with 8 bases sitting between them. CDR3 length: 13 amino acids. In germline, CDR1 is SGHDT, CDR2 YYEEEE. CDR3 protein: CASSKQGNEKLFF. Written as DNA, the CDR3 is TGTGCCAGCAGCAAACAGGGTAATGAAAAACTGTTTTTT.